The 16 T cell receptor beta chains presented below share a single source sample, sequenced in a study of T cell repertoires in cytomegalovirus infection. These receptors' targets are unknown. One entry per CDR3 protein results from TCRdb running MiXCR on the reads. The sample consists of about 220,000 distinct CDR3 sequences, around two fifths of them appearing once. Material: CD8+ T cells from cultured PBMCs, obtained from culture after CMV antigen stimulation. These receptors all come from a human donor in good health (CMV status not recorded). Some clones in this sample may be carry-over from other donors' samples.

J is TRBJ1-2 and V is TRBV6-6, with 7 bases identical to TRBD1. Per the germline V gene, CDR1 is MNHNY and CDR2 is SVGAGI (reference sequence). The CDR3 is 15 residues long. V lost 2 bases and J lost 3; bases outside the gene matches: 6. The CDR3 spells CASSYAIDRDYGYTF. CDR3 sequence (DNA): TGTGCCAGCAGTTACGCCATCGACAGGGACTATGGCTACACCTTC.

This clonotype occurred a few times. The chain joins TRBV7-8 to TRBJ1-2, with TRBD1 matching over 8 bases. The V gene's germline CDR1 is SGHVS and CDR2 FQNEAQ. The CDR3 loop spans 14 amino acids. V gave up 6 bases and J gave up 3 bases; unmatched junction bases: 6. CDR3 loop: CASRSGQGDYGYTF. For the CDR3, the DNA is TGTGCCAGCAGATCAGGACAGGGAGACTATGGCTACACCTTC.

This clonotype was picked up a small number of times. This chain's CDR3 is CASSGRLPALYEQYF. In nucleotides, the CDR3 is TGTGCCAGCAGTGGCCGACTCCCGGCGCTCTACGAGCAGTACTTC. The chain uses TRBV27 and TRBJ2-7; D is unresolved. The ends were cut back, 5 bases at V and 3 bases at J, with 17 bases in the middle. The CDR3 contains 15 residues. Germline lookup yields CDR1 MNHEY and CDR2 SMNVEV (reference sequence).

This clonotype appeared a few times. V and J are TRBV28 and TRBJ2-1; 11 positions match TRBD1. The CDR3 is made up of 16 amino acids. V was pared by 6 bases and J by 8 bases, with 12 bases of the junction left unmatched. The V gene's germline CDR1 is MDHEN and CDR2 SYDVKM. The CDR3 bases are TGTGCCAGCAGCTCTCCGCCGGGACAGGGGGTGGATGAGCAGTTCTTC. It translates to CASSSPPGQGVDEQFF.

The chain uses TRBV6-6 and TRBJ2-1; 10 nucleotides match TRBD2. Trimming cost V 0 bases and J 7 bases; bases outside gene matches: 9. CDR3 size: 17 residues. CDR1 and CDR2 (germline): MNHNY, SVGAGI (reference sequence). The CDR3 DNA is TGTGCCAGCAGTTACTCGGCTAGCGGGGGTCTCTTTAATGAGCAGTTCTTC. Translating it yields CASSYSASGGLFNEQFF.

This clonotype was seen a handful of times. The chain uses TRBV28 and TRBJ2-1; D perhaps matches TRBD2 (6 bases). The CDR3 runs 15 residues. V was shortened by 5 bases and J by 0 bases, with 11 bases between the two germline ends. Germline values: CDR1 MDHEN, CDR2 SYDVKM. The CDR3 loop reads CASSPGGVSYNEQFF. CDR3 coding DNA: TGTGCCAGCAGTCCCGGAGGGGTCTCCTACAATGAGCAGTTCTTC. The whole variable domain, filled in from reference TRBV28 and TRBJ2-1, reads DVKVTQSSRYLVKRTGEKVFLECVQDMDHENMFWYRQDPGLGLRLIYFSYDVKMKEKGDIPEGYSVSREKKERFSLILESASTNQTSMYLCASSPGGVSYNEQFFGPGTRLTVL.

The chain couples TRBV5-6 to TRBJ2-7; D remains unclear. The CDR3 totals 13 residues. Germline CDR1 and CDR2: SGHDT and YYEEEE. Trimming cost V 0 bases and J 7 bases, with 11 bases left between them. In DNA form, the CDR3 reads TGTGCCAGCAGCTTGGGACTTCTTTCTGAGCAGTACTTC. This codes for CASSLGLLSEQYF. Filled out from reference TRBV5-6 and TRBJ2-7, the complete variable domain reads DAGVTQSPTHLIKTRGQQVTLRCSPKSGHDTVSWYQQALGQGPQFIFQYYEEEERQRGNFPDRFSGHQFPNYSSELNVNALLLGDSALYLCASSLGLLSEQYFGPGTRLTVT.

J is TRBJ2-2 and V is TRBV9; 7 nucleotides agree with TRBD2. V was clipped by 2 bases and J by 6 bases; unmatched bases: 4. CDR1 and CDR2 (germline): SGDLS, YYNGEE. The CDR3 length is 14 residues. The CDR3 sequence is CASSVASGPGELFF. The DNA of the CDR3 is TGTGCCAGCAGCGTTGCTAGCGGCCCCGGGGAGCTGTTTTTT.

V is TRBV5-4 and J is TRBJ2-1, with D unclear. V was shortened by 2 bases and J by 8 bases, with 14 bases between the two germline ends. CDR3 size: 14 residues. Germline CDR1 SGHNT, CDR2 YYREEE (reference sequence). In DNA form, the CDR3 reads TGTGCCAGCAGCTTAGGGAATCCCGGTGATGAGCAGTTCTTC. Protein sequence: CASSLGNPGDEQFF.

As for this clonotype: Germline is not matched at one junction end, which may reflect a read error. The CDR3: CAGSSPPDRGQETQYF. Here the CDR3 DNA reads TGTGCCGGCAGCTCCCCCCCGGACAGGGGGCAAGAGACCCAGTACTTC. The chain joins TRBV11-2 to TRBJ2-5, with 10 bases that match TRBD1. CDR3 length: 16 residues. The germline V gene has CDR1 SGHAT and CDR2 FQNNGV.

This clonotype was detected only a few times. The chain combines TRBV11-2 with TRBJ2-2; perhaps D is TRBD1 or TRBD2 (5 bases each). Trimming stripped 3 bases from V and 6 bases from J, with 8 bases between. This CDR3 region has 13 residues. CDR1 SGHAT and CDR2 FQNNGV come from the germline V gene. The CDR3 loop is CASSFGTAGELFF. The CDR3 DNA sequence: TGTGCCAGCAGCTTTGGGACCGCCGGGGAGCTGTTTTTT.

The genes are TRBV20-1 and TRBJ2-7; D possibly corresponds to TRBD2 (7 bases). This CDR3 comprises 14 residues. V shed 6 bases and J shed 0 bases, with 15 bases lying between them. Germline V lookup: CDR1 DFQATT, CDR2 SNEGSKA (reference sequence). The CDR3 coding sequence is TGCAGTGCCCCGGGGGGCAGGCACTCCTACGAGCAGTACTTC. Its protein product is CSAPGGRHSYEQYF.

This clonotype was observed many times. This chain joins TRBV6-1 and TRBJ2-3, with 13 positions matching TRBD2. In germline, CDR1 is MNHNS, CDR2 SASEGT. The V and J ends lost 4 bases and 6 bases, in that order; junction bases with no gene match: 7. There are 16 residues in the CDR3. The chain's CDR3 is CASSALLAGGGDTQYF. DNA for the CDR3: TGTGCCAGCAGTGCCCTACTAGCGGGAGGGGGCGATACGCAGTATTTT.

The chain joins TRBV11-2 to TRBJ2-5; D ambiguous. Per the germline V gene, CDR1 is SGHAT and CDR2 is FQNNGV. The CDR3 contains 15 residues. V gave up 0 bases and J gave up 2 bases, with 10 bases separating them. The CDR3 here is CASSLEAGSQETQYF. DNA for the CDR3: TGTGCCAGCAGCTTAGAGGCCGGCAGTCAAGAGACCCAGTACTTC. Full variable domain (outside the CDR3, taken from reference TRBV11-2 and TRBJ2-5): EAGVAQSPRYKIIEKRQSVAFWCNPISGHATLYWYQQILGQGPKLLIQFQNNGVVDDSQLPKDRFSAERLKGVDSTLKIQPAKLEDSAVYLCASSLEAGSQETQYFGPGTRLLVL.

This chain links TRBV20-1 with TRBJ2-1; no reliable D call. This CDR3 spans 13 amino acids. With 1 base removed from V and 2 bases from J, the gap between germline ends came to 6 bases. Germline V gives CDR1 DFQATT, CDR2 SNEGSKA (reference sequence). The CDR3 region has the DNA TGCAGTGCTAGAGGGGTTACCTACAATGAGCAGTTCTTC. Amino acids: CSARGVTYNEQFF.

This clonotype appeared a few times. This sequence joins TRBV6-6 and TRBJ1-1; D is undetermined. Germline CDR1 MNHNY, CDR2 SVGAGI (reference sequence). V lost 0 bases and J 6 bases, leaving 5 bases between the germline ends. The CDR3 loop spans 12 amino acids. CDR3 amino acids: CASSYSAAEAFF. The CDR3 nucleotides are TGTGCCAGCAGTTACTCGGCAGCTGAAGCTTTCTTT.